The 10 T cell receptor beta chains in this list originate from one sample, sequenced in a study of cytomegalovirus exposure and HLA in healthy donors (dated by TCRdb to about 2017). The library relied on the immunoSEQ multiplex PCR assay. A mixture of 60 forward primers for TCR Vbeta segments and 13 reverse primers for TCR Jbeta segments was used in the multiplex PCR. TCRdb carries this immuneACCESS record with in-frame sequences only. Its versions omit some clonotypes, under half of them owing to an unresolved V gene in the studies checked, with the rest unexplained. In all, the sample holds fewer than 200,000 clones, and roughly 80% of those were seen once. Over 4% of the sample is held by the ten biggest clonotypes. Source material: PBMCs. The source of these receptors is a male donor in good health and CMV-seronegative.

This chain links TRBV9 with TRBJ2-1; a possible D gene is TRBD2 (5 bases). CDR1 SGDLS and CDR2 YYNGEE come from the germline V gene. This CDR3 is built from 14 residues. The V gene lost 0 bases and the J gene lost 6 bases, with 10 bases spanning the gap. CDR3: CASSVGGLSNEQFF. CDR3 coding DNA: TGTGCCAGCAGCGTAGGTGGACTGTCCAATGAGCAGTTCTTC.

This clone was observed a few times. The chain combines TRBV9 with TRBJ2-3; 10 bases are shared with TRBD2. The length of the CDR3 is 15 residues. With 6 bases clipped from V and 0 bases from J, the junction kept 4 bases outside the gene matches. Germline assignment: CDR1 SGDLS and CDR2 YYNGEE. The DNA for the CDR3 is TGTGCCAGCACTCAAGCGGGGGGGAGCACAGATACGCAGTATTTT. The encoded protein is CASTQAGGSTDTQYF. The variable domain in full, with the rest retrieved from reference TRBV9 and TRBJ2-3, is DSGVTQTPKHLITATGQRVTLRCSPRSGDLSVYWYQQSLDQGLQFLIQYYNGEERAKGNILERFSAQQFPDLHSELNLSSLELGDSALYFCASTQAGGSTDTQYFGPGTRLTVL.

V usage is TRBV6-5 and J usage is TRBJ1-2; possibly TRBD1 for D (6 bases). Germline-derived CDR1 and CDR2 are MNHEY and SVGAGI. The CDR3 is 14 amino acids. Trimming took 5 bases from V and 9 from J, leaving 19 bases between them. CDR3 loop: CASSPNRQADRYTF. The CDR3 DNA is TGTGCCAGCAGTCCGAACCGACAGGCCGACCGCTACACCTTC.

The gene calls are TRBV5-1 and TRBJ1-6; 9 bases map to TRBD1. The ends lost 4 bases at V and 10 bases at J; junction bases unmatched: 6. Germline V gene sequence: CDR1 SGHRS, CDR2 YFSETQ. The CDR3 has 14 amino acids. The CDR3 spells CASSVTGGDSPLHF. For the CDR3, the DNA is TGCGCCAGCAGCGTGACAGGGGGAGACTCACCCCTCCACTTT.

The DNA for the CDR3 is TGTGCCAGCAGCCCTGGCCTGGGCGAGTTCTTC. Translated: CASSPGLGEFF. The rearrangement joins TRBV28 to TRBJ2-1; unclear D gene. The CDR3 is made up of 11 amino acids. The germline gives CDR1 MDHEN, CDR2 SYDVKM. V gave up 6 bases and J gave up 14 bases, with 14 bases separating them.

V and J are TRBV25-1 and TRBJ1-5, with D tentatively TRBD1 (5 bases). This CDR3 is built from 12 residues. Germline V gene sequence: CDR1 MGHDK, CDR2 SYGVNS. The V end lost 4 bases, the J end lost 11 bases, and 12 bases lay between the germline ends. CDR3 in amino acids: CASSVGDWAQHF. CDR3 nucleotides: TGTGCCAGCAGTGTTGGGGACTGGGCCCAGCATTTT.

The V and J genes are TRBV4-2 and TRBJ2-5; no firm D call. Germline V gene sequence: CDR1 LGHNA, CDR2 YNFKEQ. Between the trimmed V and J ends, which lost 0 bases and 6 bases, there was a span of 8 bases. CDR3 length equals 13 residues. CDR3 nucleotide sequence: TGTGCCAGCAGCCAAGATCTGGAGAAGACCCAGTACTTC. Translating it yields CASSQDLEKTQYF.

V gene TRBV4-1 combines with J gene TRBJ2-7; D is perhaps TRBD1 (6 bases). The V gene's germline CDR1 is MGHRA and CDR2 YSYEKL. V was pared by 2 bases and J by 5 bases, with 7 bases between. CDR3 length: 12 residues. The CDR3, as DNA: TGCGCCAGCAGCCAAAACAGGGACGAGCAGTACTTC. It encodes CASSQNRDEQYF.

The gene calls are TRBV7-2 and TRBJ2-2, with D unclear. This CDR3 comprises 13 residues. Germline V gene data show CDR1 as SGHTA and CDR2 as FQGNSA. V was clipped by 1 base and J by 7 bases, with 7 bases between them. DNA for the CDR3: TGTGCCAGCAGCTTAGTAACCGGCGGGGAGCTGTTTTTT. Protein: CASSLVTGGELFF.

This clone was counted only a few times. The chain uses TRBV9 and TRBJ1-1; 8 bases are a match to TRBD1. The CDR3 length is 13 residues. V lost 3 bases to trimming and J lost 4 bases; unmatched junction nucleotides: 2. Germline lookup yields CDR1 SGDLS and CDR2 YYNGEE. CDR3 loop: CASSEGQVTEAFF. CDR3 bases: TGTGCCAGCAGCGAGGGACAGGTCACTGAAGCTTTCTTT.